This paragraph reports one T cell receptor (beta chain). Per the germline V gene, CDR1 is LNHDA and CDR2 is SQIVND (reference sequence). Unmatched junction bases numbered 12, after V lost 3 bases and J lost 4 bases. There are 17 residues in the CDR3. This record belongs to a study of blood T cell repertoires in COVID-19. Turning to the study itself: Acute-phase and convalescent COVID-19 samples originated in the United States, Italy and Spain. Sources were T cells, B-cell-depleted T cells, or PBMCs; the material itself was cDNA or gDNA.

Per the authors' pipeline: From reference gene primer amplification, estimates of nucleated cell counts were derived. TCRdb's copy holds only in-frame clones and misses some; the assay was immunoSEQ multiplex PCR. V and J calls and clone size follow that table, whereas D and trimming were derived from the DNA. The sample holds 250,000 to 350,000 clones, around 87% seen once. The V and J genes are TRBV19 and TRBJ2-1, with 7 positions matching TRBD2. The specimen sequenced was peripheral blood. The clonotype originates from a woman between 50 and 59 years old who had recovered from COVID-19. For the CDR3, the DNA is TGTGCCAGTAGTATCGTGTATCTGGGAGGGCCATACAATGAGCAGTTCTTC. Its translation: CASSIVYLGGPYNEQFF.